This T cell receptor (beta chain) appears in the sequencing data of a study of technical replicates of blood from four donors. Clones were sequenced by immunoSEQ multiplex PCR, and TCRdb holds only the in-frame ones, with some missing. Among approximately 73,000 clones listed, around 93% were seen once. CDR1 is KGHSH and CDR2 is LQKENI in the germline V gene. V lost 3 bases to trimming and J lost 2 bases, with 14 bases between them. This CDR3 comprises 15 residues. Sequencing input: T cells isolated from PBMCs. The source is a human donor in good health. This chain connects TRBV18 to TRBJ2-7, with a possible D match to TRBD1 (6 bases). The CDR3 nucleotides are TGTGCCAGCTCACCCCTCAGCAACAGGGCCTACGAGCAGTACTTC. Protein product: CASSPLSNRAYEQYF. Full variable domain (missing parts from reference TRBV18 and TRBJ2-7): NAGVMQNPRHLVRRRGQEARLRCSPMKGHSHVYWYRQLPEEGLKFMVYLQKENIIDESGMPKERFSAEFPKEGPSILRIQQVVRGDSAAYFCASSPLSNRAYEQYFGPGTRLTVT.